This T cell receptor beta chain was identified during a study of T cells in tumors and immune-related adverse events. The assay was immunoSEQ multiplex PCR, and TCRdb's table has in-frame clones only and misses some. The data hold roughly 5,000 clones, with about 65% observed a single time. The CDR3 runs 15 residues. Trimming removed 6 bases at V and 0 bases at J, with 14 bases between. The germline gives CDR1 MGHDK, CDR2 SYGVNS. The V and J genes are TRBV25-1 and TRBJ1-1; no clear D gene. The TCR originated in a female donor with metastatic renal cell carcinoma. Sample: gut tissue, taken from a patient treated with anti-PD-1 therapy. The CDR3 DNA follows: TGTGCCAGCAGCGTTCTTGGCGCGCTGAACACTGAAGCTTTCTTT. Amino acid sequence: CASSVLGALNTEAFF.